The T cell receptor (beta chain) under discussion was sequenced for a study of T cell responses to AZD1222 COVID-19 vaccine. Profiled with immunoSEQ multiplex PCR; TCRdb holds only in-frame clones, not every one. Found here are about 89,000 clones, approximately 90% of them singletons; the top ten hold roughly 5%. The CDR3 runs 17 residues. Germline CDR1 MGHRA, CDR2 YSYEKL. V lost 0 bases and J 4 bases, leaving 15 bases between the germline ends. The chain is built from TRBV4-1 and TRBJ2-2; D is undetermined. This TCR came from an adult who received the AZD1222 COVID-19 vaccine. The sequences come from peripheral blood, collected 28 days after the second AZD1222 dose. CDR3 in amino acids: CASSQDLVSQATGELFF. DNA of the CDR3: TGCGCCAGCAGCCAAGACTTGGTATCCCAGGCCACCGGGGAGCTGTTTTTT.